This T cell receptor beta chain comes out of a study of post-analysis software for immune sequencing data. Study details: Some patients lacked subtype; others had relapsing-remitting, secondary progressive or progressive-relapsing disease. General observations from the study: Patients carried roughly five TRBV segments more frequently than controls did, and TRBV5-6, TRBV5-1 and TRBV20-1 were among them. Multiple sclerosis was associated with a significant reduction in normalized Chao1 diversity relative to controls.

The library was made from cDNA and included unique molecular identifiers. TCRdb passed the PCR reads through MiXCR, listing each CDR3 protein once. The data contain roughly 700,000 distinct CDR3 sequences, roughly 30% of them seen just once; the ten biggest clones take up around 0.6%. As to this clonotype: Its cognate antigen is unknown.

Germline V lookup: CDR1 MNHEY, CDR2 SVGAGI. The CDR3 has 13 amino acids. The ends were cut back, 0 bases at V and 7 bases at J, with 9 bases in the middle. The sample consisted of blood. This receptor was taken from a girl aged 10-17 years with multiple sclerosis. The chain has TRBV6-5 and TRBJ1-1; D possibly corresponds to TRBD1 (5 bases). This CDR3 is CASSYSGRREAFF. In DNA, the CDR3 is TGTGCCAGCAGTTACTCGGGACGGCGTGAAGCTTTCTTT.